This entry describes one TCR beta chain. Its antigen is currently unknown. The sample originates from a study of cytomegalovirus exposure and HLA in healthy donors. Regarding the study as a whole: Researchers catalogued under 200 TCR beta chains as cytomegalovirus-associated. Per a later analysis, about 15,000 TCR beta sequences showed association with HLA alleles at 0.05 false discovery rate. About 87% or about 30% of the time was how often most TCR beta V segments were productive, according to an earlier analysis.

Healthy donors of bone marrow made up the group. The CDR3 has 15 amino acids. With 7 bases removed from V and 3 bases from J, the gap between germline ends came to 18 bases. CDR1 SGHTA and CDR2 FQGNSA come from the germline V gene. Primers included in the PCR were 60 Vbeta and 13 Jbeta primers. The data were produced by immunoSEQ multiplex PCR, yet TCRdb's version contains in-frame clones alone and is incomplete. The sample lists more than 85,000 clones; 70% to 80% were seen once. The sample was PBMCs. The rearrangement links TRBV7-2 to TRBJ1-1, with TRBD1 as a possible D gene (6 bases). The TCR comes from a male donor in good health and CMV-seropositive. The chain's CDR3 is CASNPGDGQYTEAFF. DNA for the CDR3: TGTGCCAGCAACCCTGGGGACGGACAGTACACTGAAGCTTTCTTT.